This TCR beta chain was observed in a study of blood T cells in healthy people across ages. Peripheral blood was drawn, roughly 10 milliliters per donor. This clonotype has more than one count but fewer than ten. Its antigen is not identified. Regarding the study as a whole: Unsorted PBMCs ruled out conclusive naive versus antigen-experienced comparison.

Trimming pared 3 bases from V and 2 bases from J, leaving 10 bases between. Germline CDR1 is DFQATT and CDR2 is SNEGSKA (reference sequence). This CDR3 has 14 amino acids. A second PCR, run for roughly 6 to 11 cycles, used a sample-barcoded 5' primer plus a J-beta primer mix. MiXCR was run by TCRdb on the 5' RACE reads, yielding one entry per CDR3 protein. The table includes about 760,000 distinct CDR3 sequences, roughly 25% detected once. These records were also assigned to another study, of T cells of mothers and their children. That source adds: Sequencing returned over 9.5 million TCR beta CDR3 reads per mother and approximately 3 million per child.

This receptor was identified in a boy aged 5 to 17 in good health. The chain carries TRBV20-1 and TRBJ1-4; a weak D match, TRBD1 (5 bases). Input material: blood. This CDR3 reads CSASFDSTNEKLFF. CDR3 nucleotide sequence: TGCAGTGCTAGCTTTGACAGTACTAATGAAAAACTGTTTTTT.